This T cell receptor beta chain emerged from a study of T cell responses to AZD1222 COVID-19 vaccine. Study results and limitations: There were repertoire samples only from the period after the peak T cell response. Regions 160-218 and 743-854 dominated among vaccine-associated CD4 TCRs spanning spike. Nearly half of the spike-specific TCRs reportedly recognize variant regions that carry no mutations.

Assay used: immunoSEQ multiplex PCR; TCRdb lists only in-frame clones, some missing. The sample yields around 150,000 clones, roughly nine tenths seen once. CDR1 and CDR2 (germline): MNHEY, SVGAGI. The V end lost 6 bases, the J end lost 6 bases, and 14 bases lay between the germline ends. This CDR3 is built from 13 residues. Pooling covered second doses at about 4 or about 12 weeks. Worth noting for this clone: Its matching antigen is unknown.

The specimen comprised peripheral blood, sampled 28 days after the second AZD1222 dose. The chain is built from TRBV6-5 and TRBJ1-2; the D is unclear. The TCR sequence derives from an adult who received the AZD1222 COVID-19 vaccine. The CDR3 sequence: CASRAFSGDGYTF. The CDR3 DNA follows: TGTGCCAGCAGGGCATTCTCCGGGGATGGCTACACCTTC.